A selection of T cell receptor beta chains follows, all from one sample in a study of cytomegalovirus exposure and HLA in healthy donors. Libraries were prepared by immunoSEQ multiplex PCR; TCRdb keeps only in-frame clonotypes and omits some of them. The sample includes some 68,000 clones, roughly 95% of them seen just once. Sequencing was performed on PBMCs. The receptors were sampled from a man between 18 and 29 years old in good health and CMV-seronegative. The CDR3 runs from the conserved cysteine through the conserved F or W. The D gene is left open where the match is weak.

cdr3_aa: CASSWTSGVNEQFF
v_call: TRBV5-4
d_call: TRBD2
j_call: TRBJ2-1

cdr3_aa: CASSKVRLAGGLNEQFF
v_call: TRBV21-1
d_call: NA
j_call: TRBJ2-1

cdr3_aa: CASSTHRDTDTQYF
v_call: TRBV5-4
d_call: NA
j_call: TRBJ2-3

cdr3_aa: CASSQGTSGGVYEQFF
v_call: TRBV7-2
d_call: TRBD2
j_call: TRBJ2-1

cdr3_aa: CASSLQSFAGNNSPLHF
v_call: TRBV5-4
d_call: NA
j_call: TRBJ1-6

cdr3_aa: CASSLGGTGTFF
v_call: TRBV7-2
d_call: TRBD1
j_call: TRBJ1-1

cdr3_aa: CASSFAGNNQPQHF
v_call: TRBV7-2
d_call: NA
j_call: TRBJ1-5

cdr3_aa: CASSEPQGMNTEAFF
v_call: TRBV25-1
d_call: NA
j_call: TRBJ1-1

cdr3_aa: CASRATLRDVGLAGGAYNEQFF
v_call: TRBV19
d_call: TRBD2
j_call: TRBJ2-1

cdr3_aa: CASSLSSGNNEQFF
v_call: TRBV5-4
d_call: NA
j_call: TRBJ2-1

cdr3_aa: CASSGDYLETQYF
v_call: TRBV2
d_call: TRBD2
j_call: TRBJ2-5

cdr3_aa: CASSMAVYSNQPQHF
v_call: TRBV19
d_call: NA
j_call: TRBJ1-5

cdr3_aa: CASKRGAQYEELFF
v_call: TRBV19
d_call: NA
j_call: TRBJ2-2

cdr3_aa: CASSLGQYTEAFF
v_call: TRBV5-6
d_call: NA
j_call: TRBJ1-1

cdr3_aa: CSVEESRTGIVQYF
v_call: TRBV29-1
d_call: TRBD1
j_call: TRBJ2-4

cdr3_aa: CASRDTLNTEAFF
v_call: TRBV10-1
d_call: NA
j_call: TRBJ1-1

cdr3_aa: CASRKREGSYEQYF
v_call: TRBV13
d_call: TRBD2
j_call: TRBJ2-7

cdr3_aa: CASSLAPSSETQYF
v_call: TRBV5-6
d_call: NA
j_call: TRBJ2-5

cdr3_aa: CASSLAGGSYNEQFF
v_call: TRBV27
d_call: TRBD1
j_call: TRBJ2-1

cdr3_aa: CASSPRTGGDEQFF
v_call: TRBV2
d_call: TRBD1
j_call: TRBJ2-1

cdr3_aa: CASSFGSPGEKLFF
v_call: TRBV5-6
d_call: NA
j_call: TRBJ1-4

cdr3_aa: CASSSGTGGYQPQHF
v_call: TRBV7-8
d_call: TRBD1
j_call: TRBJ1-5

cdr3_aa: CASSLAWDRGTEAFF
v_call: TRBV11-2
d_call: TRBD1
j_call: TRBJ1-1

cdr3_aa: CASSLGGGLYNEQFF
v_call: TRBV11-3
d_call: NA
j_call: TRBJ2-1

cdr3_aa: CASSKIRTDYSNQPQHF
v_call: TRBV28
d_call: NA
j_call: TRBJ1-5

cdr3_aa: CASSYDYGYTF
v_call: TRBV18
d_call: NA
j_call: TRBJ1-2

cdr3_aa: CASQRTFEEQFF
v_call: TRBV30
d_call: NA
j_call: TRBJ2-1

cdr3_aa: CATSRVGTETIYF
v_call: TRBV15
d_call: TRBD1
j_call: TRBJ1-3

cdr3_aa: CASSVSSTDTQYF
v_call: TRBV9
d_call: NA
j_call: TRBJ2-3